These 26 T cell receptor beta chains came from one sample sequenced in a study of chemoradiotherapy in HPV16-positive cancers. TCRdb's table, derived via immunoSEQ multiplex PCR, lists solely in-frame clones and lacks some. This table has about 7,500 clones, roughly nine tenths appearing once. Sampling was carried out from a patient who underwent chemoradiotherapy. The receptors here all came from a human donor with HPV-associated anogenital cancer.

V gene TRBV6-6 combines with J gene TRBJ2-7; D is unclear. The V gene lost 4 bases and the J gene lost 5 bases, with 9 bases spanning the gap. Germline CDR1 reads MNHNY; CDR2 reads SVGAGI (reference sequence). The CDR3 is 12 residues long. This CDR3 is CASSFARDEQYF. The CDR3 DNA sequence: TGTGCCAGCAGTTTTGCCCGGGACGAGCAGTACTTC.

The V and J genes are TRBV7-9 and TRBJ1-5; D gene unclear. Deletions cut 4 bases from V and 4 bases from J, with 5 bases between. The CDR3 contains 12 residues. Looked up from germline, CDR1 is SEHNR and CDR2 is FQNEAQ (reference sequence). CDR3 protein: CASSYENQPQHF. The CDR3 DNA follows: TGTGCCAGCAGCTATGAGAATCAGCCCCAGCATTTT.

The chain joins TRBV5-4 to TRBJ2-5; perhaps D is TRBD1 or TRBD2 (5 bases each). The CDR3 contains 12 residues. CDR1 and CDR2 from the germline V gene are SGHNT and YYREEE (reference sequence). With 5 bases removed from V and 6 bases from J, the gap between germline ends came to 11 bases. Here the CDR3 DNA reads TGTGCCAGCAGGGGGGACGGGCAGACCCAGTACTTC. Translated: CASRGDGQTQYF. Full variable domain (rest looked up from reference TRBV5-4 and TRBJ2-5): ETGVTQSPTHLIKTRGQQVTLRCSSQSGHNTVSWYQQALGQGPQFIFQYYREEENGRGNFPPRFSGLQFPNYSSELNVNALELDDSALYLCASRGDGQTQYFGPGTRLLVL.

V usage is TRBV6-1 and J usage is TRBJ2-7; D is ambiguous. Trimming took 0 bases from V and 7 from J, leaving 7 bases between them. Germline V gene sequence: CDR1 MNHNS, CDR2 SASEGT. The CDR3 has 12 amino acids. In nucleotides, the CDR3 is TGTGCCAGCAGTGAAGCTCCGGGTGAGCAGTACTTC. This translates into CASSEAPGEQYF.

The chain uses TRBV5-6 and TRBJ2-7; 7 bases align to TRBD1. Germline values: CDR1 SGHDT, CDR2 YYEEEE. Trimming removed 4 bases from V and 4 bases from J; junction bases left unmatched: 5. This CDR3 region has 13 residues. CDR3 coding DNA: TGTGCCAGCAGCGGCCGGGACAGATACGAGCAGTACTTC. Amino acid sequence: CASSGRDRYEQYF.

V usage is TRBV6-5 and J usage is TRBJ1-5, with 8 bases lining up with TRBD1. The length of the CDR3 is 14 residues. J gave up 9 bases and V 2 bases, and 6 bases lay outside the gene matches. Germline CDR1 and CDR2: MNHEY and SVGAGI. The CDR3 region has the DNA TGTGCCAGCAGTTACGGACGACAGGGGCTGCCCCAGCATTTT. As protein: CASSYGRQGLPQHF.

The chain joins TRBV5-1 to TRBJ1-2; unclear D gene. Germline CDR1 SGHRS, CDR2 YFSETQ. Trimming stripped 4 bases from V and 4 bases from J, with 8 bases between. The CDR3 extends over 12 amino acids. In DNA form, the CDR3 reads TGCGCCAGCAGCCCCAACAGCTATGGCTACACCTTC. Translating gives CASSPNSYGYTF.

This clone was seen only once. This chain links TRBV5-4 with TRBJ2-7; 9 positions agree with TRBD2. Germline CDR1 reads SGHNT; CDR2 reads YYREEE (reference sequence). There are 13 residues in the CDR3. V trimming: 4 bases; J trimming: 6 bases; junction bases outside the gene matches: 5. The CDR3 DNA follows: TGTGCCAGCAGCATGGGACTAGCTAGCGAGCAGTACTTC. It codes for CASSMGLASEQYF.

The chain joins TRBV7-8 to TRBJ2-5; no definite D call. The DNA end lines up better with TRBJ2-7; the J call may be wrong. Per germline, CDR1 SGHVS and CDR2 FQNEAQ. CDR3 size: 14 residues. The CDR3 reads CASSLVLSVYEQYF. The CDR3 nucleotides read TGTGCCAGCAGCTTAGTTTTGAGTGTCTACGAGCAGTACTTC.

V gene TRBV19 combines with J gene TRBJ2-7; the D gene is possibly TRBD2 (6 bases). The CDR3 contains 16 residues. V lost 0 bases to trimming and J lost 3 bases, with 15 bases between them. Germline V CDR1 and CDR2: LNHDA, SQIVND (reference sequence). The CDR3 sequence: CASSIDSRVAVYEQYF. In nucleotides, the CDR3 is TGTGCCAGTAGTATAGATAGTCGGGTAGCGGTCTACGAGCAGTACTTC.

V and J are TRBV6-6 and TRBJ1-2; TRBD1 matches 7 bases. The V and J ends lost 6 bases and 2 bases, in that order; junction bases with no gene match: 9. The length of the CDR3 is 15 residues. Germline assignment: CDR1 MNHNY and CDR2 SVGAGI (reference sequence). The CDR3: CASSRQGTYNYGYTF. The CDR3 nucleotides are TGTGCCAGCAGCCGACAGGGCACCTACAACTATGGCTACACCTTC.

The gene calls are TRBV6-5 and TRBJ1-2; D ambiguous. Looked up from germline, CDR1 is MNHEY and CDR2 is SVGAGI. Trimming cost V 5 bases and J 4 bases, with 14 bases left between them. The CDR3 sequence is 14 residues long. The CDR3 DNA reads as TGTGCCAGCAGTATAGACCGGGCTCCCTATGGCTACACCTTC. This sequence encodes CASSIDRAPYGYTF.

This chain joins TRBV7-8 and TRBJ2-5; 7 bases are a match to TRBD1. The CDR3 is 15 residues long. The germline CDR1 and CDR2 sequences are SGHVS and FQNEAQ. V shed 6 bases and J 9 bases; nucleotides not matched to a gene: 16. CDR3 amino acids: CASSPRPSQGESQYF. The CDR3 DNA reads as TGTGCCAGCAGTCCTCGGCCGAGCCAGGGGGAATCCCAGTACTTC.

V usage is TRBV19 and J usage is TRBJ1-5; D is unclear. Germline V gene lookup returns CDR1 LNHDA and CDR2 SQIVND (reference sequence). V gave up 6 bases and J gave up 0 bases, with 15 bases separating them. The CDR3 contains 16 residues. The CDR3 sequence: CASSSIMANSNQPQHF. CDR3 sequence (DNA): TGTGCCAGTAGCTCCATCATGGCAAATAGCAATCAGCCCCAGCATTTT.

V and J are TRBV6-1 and TRBJ1-1; D unresolved. The V end was cut by 5 bases, the J end by 3 bases, with 13 bases between. The germline V gene has CDR1 MNHNS and CDR2 SASEGT. The CDR3 extends over 14 amino acids. CDR3 bases: TGTGCCAGCAGTCAAGAAGCTGGGTACACTGAAGCTTTCTTT. Amino acids: CASSQEAGYTEAFF.

The chain is built from TRBV2 and TRBJ2-7; 8 bases align to TRBD2. The CDR3 sequence is 13 residues long. Germline CDR1 is SNHLY and CDR2 is FYNNEI. The V and J ends lost 6 bases and 1 base, in that order; junction bases with no gene match: 2. The CDR3 protein is CASRTSVSYEQYF. The CDR3 DNA is TGTGCCAGCAGGACTAGCGTGTCCTACGAGCAGTACTTC.

Regarding this clone: The sample holds other DNA sequences that translate to the same CDR3. V is TRBV19 and J is TRBJ1-5; TRBD1 matches at 7 bases. This CDR3 is built from 14 residues. The ends lost 4 bases at V and 7 bases at J; junction bases unmatched: 7. Per germline, CDR1 LNHDA and CDR2 SQIVND (reference sequence). CDR3 region: CASSTGTVGQPQHF. CDR3 in DNA: TGTGCCAGTAGTACGGGGACAGTGGGACAGCCCCAGCATTTT.

The chain carries TRBV6-5 and TRBJ1-6; 10 bases fit TRBD1. Germline-derived CDR1 and CDR2 are MNHEY and SVGAGI. Losses at the gene ends were 6 bases for V and 7 bases for J; bases not matched to a gene: 6. CDR3 length: 15 amino acids. CDR3 coding DNA: TGTGCCAGCAGCCCGACAGGGGGCGGAAATTCACCCCTCCACTTT. It is translated as CASSPTGGGNSPLHF.

This clone has more than one count but fewer than ten. The rearrangement links TRBV5-1 to TRBJ2-7; 7 bases align to TRBD1. In germline, CDR1 is SGHRS, CDR2 YFSETQ. This CDR3 has 16 residues. The ends lost 4 bases at V and 5 bases at J; junction bases unmatched: 15. CDR3 loop: CASSTLQTGKGDEQYF. For the CDR3, the DNA is TGCGCCAGCAGCACCCTACAGACAGGGAAAGGTGACGAGCAGTACTTC. The full variable domain, rest sourced from reference TRBV5-1 and TRBJ2-7, is KAGVTQTPRYLIKTRGQQVTLSCSPISGHRSVSWYQQTPGQGLQFLFEYFSETQRNKGNFPGRFSGRQFSNSRSEMNVSTLELGDSALYLCASSTLQTGKGDEQYFGPGTRLTVT.

The chain carries TRBV6-1 and TRBJ1-6, with D possibly TRBD1 on 6 matching bases. Germline-derived CDR1 and CDR2 are MNHNS and SASEGT. The V gene lost 6 bases and the J gene lost 7 bases, with 10 bases spanning the gap. The CDR3 sequence is 13 residues long. DNA for the CDR3: TGTGCCAGCAGACAGGGAGGAAATTCACCCCTCCACTTT. Encoded protein: CASRQGGNSPLHF.

The chain is built from TRBV5-1 and TRBJ2-3; 8 nucleotides line up with TRBD2. The CDR3 length is 17 residues. V lost 4 bases, J lost 4 bases, and 14 bases stayed unmatched. Germline loops: CDR1 SGHRS, CDR2 YFSETQ. As DNA, the CDR3 is TGCGCCAGCAGCCCCCCCCGGGGGAGCGGGGGTGCAGATACGCAGTATTTT. This encodes CASSPPRGSGGADTQYF.

The V call is TRBV7-8, the J call TRBJ2-2; TRBD2 agrees at 7 bases. The germline CDR1 and CDR2 sequences are SGHVS and FQNEAQ. V was clipped by 5 bases and J by 4 bases; unmatched bases: 10. CDR3 size: 16 residues. In nucleotides, the CDR3 is TGTGCCAGCAGCCGGGAGGTAGGGAGAGCCACCGGGGAGCTGTTTTTT. It codes for CASSREVGRATGELFF.

The chain couples TRBV19 to TRBJ2-3; tentative D call: TRBD2 (6 bases). V was shortened by 6 bases and J by 3 bases, with 10 bases between the two germline ends. Germline V CDR1 and CDR2: LNHDA, SQIVND (reference sequence). The CDR3 runs to 13 residues. The CDR3 loop reads CASRSGETDTQYF. The DNA of the CDR3 is TGTGCCAGTAGATCGGGGGAGACAGATACGCAGTATTTT.

The gene calls are TRBV5-1 and TRBJ2-5, with D unclear. CDR1 is SGHRS and CDR2 is YFSETQ in the germline V gene. Trimming cost V 3 bases and J 5 bases, with 11 bases left between them. This CDR3 is built from 13 residues. Here the CDR3 reads CASSSDPEETQYF. In nucleotides, the CDR3 is TGCGCCAGCAGCTCCGACCCGGAGGAGACCCAGTACTTC. Variable domain in full (rest from reference TRBV5-1 and TRBJ2-5): KAGVTQTPRYLIKTRGQQVTLSCSPISGHRSVSWYQQTPGQGLQFLFEYFSETQRNKGNFPGRFSGRQFSNSRSEMNVSTLELGDSALYLCASSSDPEETQYFGPGTRLLVL.

The rearrangement links TRBV10-3 to TRBJ1-1, with a possible D match to TRBD1 (6 bases). CDR3 length: 14 residues. V dropped 0 bases and J dropped 8 bases, with 13 bases sitting between them. From germline, CDR1 is ENHRY and CDR2 SYGVKD. The CDR3 nucleotides read TGTGCCATCAGTGAGTCGTCTTGGACAGACGAAGCTTTCTTT. Residues: CAISESSWTDEAFF.

The CDR3 spells CASSQGLAGANGELFF. The CDR3 bases are TGTGCCAGCAGCCAAGGGCTAGCGGGGGCGAACGGGGAGCTGTTTTTT. The V and J genes are TRBV4-2 and TRBJ2-2; TRBD2 matches 10 bases. Germline CDR1 and CDR2: LGHNA and YNFKEQ. The CDR3 contains 16 residues. The V segment lost 1 base and the J segment 7 bases; nucleotides outside the gene matches: 6.